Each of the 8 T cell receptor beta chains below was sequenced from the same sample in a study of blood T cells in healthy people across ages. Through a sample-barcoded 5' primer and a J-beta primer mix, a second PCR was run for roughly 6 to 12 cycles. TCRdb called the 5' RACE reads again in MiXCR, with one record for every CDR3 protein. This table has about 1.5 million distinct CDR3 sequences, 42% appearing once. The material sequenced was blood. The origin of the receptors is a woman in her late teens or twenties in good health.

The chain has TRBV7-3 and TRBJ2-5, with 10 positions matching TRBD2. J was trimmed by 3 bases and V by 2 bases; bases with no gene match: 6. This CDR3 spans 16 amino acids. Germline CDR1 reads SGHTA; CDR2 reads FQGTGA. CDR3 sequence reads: CASSLQGTSVEETQYF. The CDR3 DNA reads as TGTGCCAGCAGCTTACAGGGGACTAGCGTTGAAGAGACCCAGTACTTC.

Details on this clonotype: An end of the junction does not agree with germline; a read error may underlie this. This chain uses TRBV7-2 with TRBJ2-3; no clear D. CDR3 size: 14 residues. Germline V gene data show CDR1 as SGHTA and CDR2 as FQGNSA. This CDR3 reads CARSLSWLADTQYF. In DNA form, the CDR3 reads TGTGCCCGCAGCTTAAGTTGGCTGGCAGATACGCAGTATTTT.

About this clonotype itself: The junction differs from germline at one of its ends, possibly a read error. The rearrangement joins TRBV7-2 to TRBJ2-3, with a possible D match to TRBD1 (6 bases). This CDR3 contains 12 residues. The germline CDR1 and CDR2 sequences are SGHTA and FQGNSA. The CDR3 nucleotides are TGTGCCAGCAGCGGAAGGACAGATGCGCAGTATTTT. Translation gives CASSGRTDAQYF.

The CDR3 sequence: CASGVGNTIYF. The CDR3 DNA reads TGTGCCAGTGGGGTAGGAAACACCATATATTTT. The chain couples TRBV12-3 or TRBV12-4 to TRBJ1-3, with D hard to call. The CDR3 runs 11 residues. V lost 9 bases and J 4 bases, leaving 7 bases between the germline ends.

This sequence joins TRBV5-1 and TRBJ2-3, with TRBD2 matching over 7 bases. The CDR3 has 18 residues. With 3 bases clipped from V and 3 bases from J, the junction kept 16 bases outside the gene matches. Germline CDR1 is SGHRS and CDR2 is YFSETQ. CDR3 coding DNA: TGCGCCAGCAGCTGGTACCTAAAGCCAGCGGGGAAGACAGATACGCAGTATTTT. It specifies CASSWYLKPAGKTDTQYF.

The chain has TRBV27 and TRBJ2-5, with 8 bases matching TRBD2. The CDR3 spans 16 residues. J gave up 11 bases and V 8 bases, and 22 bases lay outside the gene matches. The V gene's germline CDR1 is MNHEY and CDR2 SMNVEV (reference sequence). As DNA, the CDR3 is TGTGCCAGCCGGCACCTGAGCGGGAGTACCTACAATGAGCAGTACTTC. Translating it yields CASRHLSGSTYNEQYF.

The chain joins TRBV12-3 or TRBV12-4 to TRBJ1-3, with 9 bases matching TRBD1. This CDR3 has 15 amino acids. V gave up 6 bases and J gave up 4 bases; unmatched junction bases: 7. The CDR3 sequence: CASRQQGAAGNTIYF. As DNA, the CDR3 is TGTGCCAGCAGGCAACAGGGGGCGGCGGGAAACACCATATATTTT.

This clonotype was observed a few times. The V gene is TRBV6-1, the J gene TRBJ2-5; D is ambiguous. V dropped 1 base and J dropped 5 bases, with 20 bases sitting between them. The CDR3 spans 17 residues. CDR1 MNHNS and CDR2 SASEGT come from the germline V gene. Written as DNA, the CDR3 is TGTGCCAGCAGTGAAGATTGGGGAATCACCTTTGTGGAGACCCAGTACTTC. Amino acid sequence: CASSEDWGITFVETQYF.